These 18 T cell receptor beta chains share one sample of origin, sequenced in a study of T cell responses to AZD1222 COVID-19 vaccine. The repertoire was sequenced with immunoSEQ multiplex PCR; TCRdb's copy has only in-frame clones and lacks some. The sample consists of roughly 120,000 clones, around 87% of them appearing once. Sequenced material: peripheral blood, taken on day 0 of AZD1222 vaccination. All receptors come from an adult in good health.

This clone was recorded only once. The chain carries TRBV19 and TRBJ1-2, with a weak D call TRBD1 (5 bases). V was cut by 7 bases and J by 0 bases, with 12 bases left in between. The germline V gene encodes CDR1 LNHDA and CDR2 SQIVND (reference sequence). This CDR3 spans 14 amino acids. The CDR3 sequence: CASKGQATNYGYTF. The CDR3 DNA follows: TGTGCCAGTAAGGGGCAGGCCACTAACTATGGCTACACCTTC.

This clone appeared once. A read error may account for a junction end that differs from germline. The chain links TRBV5-7 to TRBJ2-7, with a tentative D call TRBD2 (6 bases). TRBV5-7 is recorded as an ORF, its role being uncertain. This CDR3 region has 15 residues. CDR3 in DNA: TGTGCCAGCAGCTTCCCTCGGGACTTCCACACCGAGGAGTACTTC. Protein: CASSFPRDFHTEEYF.

This clone was seen just once. This chain connects TRBV19 to TRBJ2-5; 11 nucleotides agree with TRBD2. The V and J ends lost 4 bases and 1 base, in that order; junction bases with no gene match: 5. The CDR3 is made up of 16 amino acids. Germline loops: CDR1 LNHDA, CDR2 SQIVND (reference sequence). For the CDR3, the DNA is TGTGCCAGTAGTACTAGACTAGCGGGGACCCAAGAGACCCAGTACTTC. Protein: CASSTRLAGTQETQYF. The full variable domain, completed using reference TRBV19 and TRBJ2-5, is DGGITQSPKYLFRKEGQNVTLSCEQNLNHDAMYWYRQDPGQGLRLIYYSQIVNDFQKGDIAEGYSVSREKKESFPLTVTSAQKNPTAFYLCASSTRLAGTQETQYFGPGTRLLVL.

The chain recombines TRBV3-1 (or the pseudogene TRBV3-2) with TRBJ2-7; the D is unclear. Germline V gene sequence: CDR1 LGHDT, CDR2 YNNKEL (reference sequence). The germline V and J ends were trimmed by 1 base and 4 bases, with 8 bases remaining between them. This CDR3 contains 13 residues. CDR3: CASSQGSGYEQYF. For the CDR3, the DNA is TGTGCCAGCAGCCAAGGATCCGGGTACGAGCAGTACTTC.

This chain uses TRBV18 with TRBJ1-2, with D uncertain. The CDR3 covers 14 residues. Germline CDR1 KGHSH, CDR2 LQKENI. Trimming pared 0 bases from V and 7 bases from J, leaving 12 bases between. The CDR3 protein is CASSPPDRPGGYTF. Written as DNA, the CDR3 is TGTGCCAGCTCACCACCAGACCGTCCGGGTGGCTACACCTTC.

This chain links TRBV4-1 with TRBJ1-3; D is ambiguous. The germline V gene encodes CDR1 MGHRA and CDR2 YSYEKL. CDR3 length: 17 amino acids. V lost 0 bases and J 0 bases, leaving 12 bases between the germline ends. CDR3 protein: CASSQDSTLLSGNTIYF. CDR3 nucleotide sequence: TGCGCCAGCAGCCAAGATTCGACCCTGCTCTCTGGAAACACCATATATTTT.

The genes are TRBV11-2 and TRBJ1-4, with D hard to call. V shed 1 base and J shed 8 bases, with 23 bases lying between them. Per the germline V gene, CDR1 is SGHAT and CDR2 is FQNNGV. CDR3 length: 18 amino acids. In DNA form, the CDR3 reads TGTGCCAGCAGCTTAGGACCCCAGCCCGGGCCACTCGGGGAAAAACTGTTTTTT. It specifies CASSLGPQPGPLGEKLFF.

The chain carries TRBV10-1 and TRBJ2-7, with 10 bases fitting TRBD1. Germline values: CDR1 WNHNN, CDR2 SYGVQD (reference sequence). The CDR3 has 12 amino acids. J was trimmed by 4 bases and V by 9 bases; bases with no gene match: 3. CDR3 sequence: CASRQGAYEQYF. The CDR3 DNA follows: TGCGCCAGTAGACAGGGGGCTTACGAGCAGTACTTC.

The chain couples TRBV27 to TRBJ1-5, with TRBD1 as a possible D gene (6 bases). This CDR3 region has 15 residues. CDR1 and CDR2 (germline): MNHEY, SMNVEV (reference sequence). Trimming took off 4 bases at V and 4 bases at J, with 14 bases between the two ends. The CDR3 reads CASSSRGAGNQPQHF. CDR3 in DNA: TGTGCCAGCAGTTCACGGGGGGCTGGAAATCAGCCCCAGCATTTT.

The chain carries TRBV5-1 and TRBJ1-1; D not certain. Germline CDR1 SGHRS, CDR2 YFSETQ. V lost 1 base to trimming and J lost 0 bases, with 13 bases between them. The CDR3 length is 16 residues. The CDR3 bases are TGCGCCAGCAGCTTGAATAGGGAGATTTTGAACACTGAAGCTTTCTTT. This translates into CASSLNREILNTEAFF.

As regards this clone: The junction departs from germline at one end; a sequencing error may be responsible. This chain connects TRBV4-1 to TRBJ2-7; possibly TRBD2 for D (7 bases). The germline CDR1 and CDR2 sequences are MGHRA and YSYEKL. The CDR3 is 15 residues long. CDR3 sequence reads: CARSQGGGSTYEQYF. CDR3 sequence (DNA): TGCGCCCGCAGCCAAGGGGGGGGTTCCACCTACGAGCAGTACTTC.

The chain carries TRBV4-1 and TRBJ1-1; D gene unclear. Trimming left V 1 base short and J 4 bases short, with 13 bases between. There are 15 residues in the CDR3. CDR1 MGHRA and CDR2 YSYEKL come from the germline V gene. CDR3 nucleotide sequence: TGCGCCAGCAGCCAAGGAGCCCATCGGGGCACTGAAGCTTTCTTT. It specifies CASSQGAHRGTEAFF.

CDR3 protein: CASSLRTEAFF. CDR3 coding DNA: TGTGCCAGCAGTTTAAGGACTGAAGCTTTCTTT. The rearrangement uses TRBV12-3 or TRBV12-4 and TRBJ1-1; no clear D gene. Trimming shortened V by 2 bases and J by 5 bases, and 3 bases separated the two germline ends. The CDR3 runs to 11 residues.

Notes on this clone: Other DNA variants within this sample encode the same CDR3. This chain connects TRBV5-1 to TRBJ1-1; TRBD1 is a possible D gene (5 bases). The CDR3 has 13 amino acids. Germline V gene data show CDR1 as SGHRS and CDR2 as YFSETQ. Trimming removed 5 bases from V and 3 bases from J, with 11 bases in between. In DNA form, the CDR3 reads TGCGCCAGCAGGCGGGGGATTGACACTGAAGCTTTCTTT. It specifies CASRRGIDTEAFF.

The V call is TRBV9, the J call TRBJ2-1; 7 bases match TRBD2. V lost 3 bases and J lost 10; bases outside the gene matches: 7. The CDR3 has 13 residues. CDR1 is SGDLS, CDR2 YYNGEE, per germline. The CDR3 region is CASSGAGVREQFF. As DNA, the CDR3 is TGTGCCAGCAGCGGCGCGGGGGTACGGGAGCAGTTCTTC.

The chain employs TRBV18 and TRBJ2-7, with D maybe TRBD1 (6 bases). V dropped 3 bases and J dropped 2 bases, with 14 bases sitting between them. This CDR3 region has 15 residues. Germline loops: CDR1 KGHSH, CDR2 LQKENI. The CDR3 DNA reads as TGTGCCAGCTCACCCACAGGGCTACCTACCTACGAGCAGTACTTC. Translated, it gives CASSPTGLPTYEQYF.

This chain connects TRBV19 to TRBJ2-3, with 9 bases aligning to TRBD1. V trimming: 4 bases; J trimming: 0 bases; junction bases outside the gene matches: 5. The V gene's germline CDR1 is LNHDA and CDR2 SQIVND (reference sequence). The CDR3 contains 16 residues. The CDR3 DNA follows: TGTGCCAGTAGTACCTGGACAGGGGTGAGCACAGATACGCAGTATTTT. Translating it yields CASSTWTGVSTDTQYF. Full variable domain (rest looked up from reference TRBV19 and TRBJ2-3): DGGITQSPKYLFRKEGQNVTLSCEQNLNHDAMYWYRQDPGQGLRLIYYSQIVNDFQKGDIAEGYSVSREKKESFPLTVTSAQKNPTAFYLCASSTWTGVSTDTQYFGPGTRLTVL.

This chain connects TRBV19 to TRBJ1-5; TRBD1 is a possible D gene (5 bases). Trimming removed 2 bases from V and 0 bases from J, with 14 bases in between. The CDR3 extends over 17 amino acids. Germline CDR1 is LNHDA and CDR2 is SQIVND (reference sequence). CDR3 protein: CASSIPKRGHSNQPQHF. CDR3 nucleotides: TGTGCCAGTAGTATACCAAAAAGGGGTCATAGCAATCAGCCCCAGCATTTT. The full variable domain, completed using reference TRBV19 and TRBJ1-5, is DGGITQSPKYLFRKEGQNVTLSCEQNLNHDAMYWYRQDPGQGLRLIYYSQIVNDFQKGDIAEGYSVSREKKESFPLTVTSAQKNPTAFYLCASSIPKRGHSNQPQHFGDGTRLSIL.